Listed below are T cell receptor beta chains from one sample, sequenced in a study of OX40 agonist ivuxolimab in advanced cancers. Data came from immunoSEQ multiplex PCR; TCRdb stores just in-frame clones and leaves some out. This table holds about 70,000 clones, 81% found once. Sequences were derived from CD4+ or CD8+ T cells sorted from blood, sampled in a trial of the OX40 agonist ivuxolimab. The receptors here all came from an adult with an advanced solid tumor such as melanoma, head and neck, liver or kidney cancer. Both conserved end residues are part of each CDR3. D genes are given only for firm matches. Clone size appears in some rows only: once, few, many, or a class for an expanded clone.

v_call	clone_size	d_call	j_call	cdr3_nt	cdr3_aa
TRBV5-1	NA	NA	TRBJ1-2	TGCGCCAGCAGCTTGTCAAGCGGGGGGGCTGGTGGCTACACCTTC	CASSLSSGGAGGYTF
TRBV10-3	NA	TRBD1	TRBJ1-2	TGTGCCGCCCGCCAGGGGGGGGAAGGCTACACCTTC	CAARQGGEGYTF
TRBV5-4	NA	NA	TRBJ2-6	TGTGCCAGCTCCCGCACAGGAAACTCTGGGGCCAACGTCCTGACTTTC	CASSRTGNSGANVLTF
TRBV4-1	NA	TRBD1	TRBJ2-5	TGCGCCAGCAGCCCCGGGACAGGGGGCGTTGAGACCCAGTACTTC	CASSPGTGGVETQYF
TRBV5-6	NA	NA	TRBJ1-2	TGTGCCAGCAGCTTGGAAGGGAAGTATGGCTACACCTTC	CASSLEGKYGYTF
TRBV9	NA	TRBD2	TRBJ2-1	TGTGCCAGCAGCGTAGGTAGCGGGAGTGGAAATGAGCAGTTCTTC	CASSVGSGSGNEQFF
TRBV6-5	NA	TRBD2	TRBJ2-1	TGTGCCAGCAGTTATGGGCGGGGGAGAGACAATGAGCAGTTCTTC	CASSYGRGRDNEQFF
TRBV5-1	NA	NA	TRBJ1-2	TGCGCCAGCATGTCAGGGTCATCTAACTATGGCTACACCTTC	CASMSGSSNYGYTF
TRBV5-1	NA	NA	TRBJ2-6	TGCGCCAGCAGCTTGTCCAGATCTGGGGCCAACGTCCTGACTTTC	CASSLSRSGANVLTF
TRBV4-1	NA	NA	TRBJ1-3	TGCGCCAGCAGCGAAGGGGGGAACTCTGGAAACACCATATATTTT	CASSEGGNSGNTIYF
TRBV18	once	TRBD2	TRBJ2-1	TGTGCCAGCTCACCACTCTTGAGCGGGAGTGATGAGCAGTTCTTC	CASSPLLSGSDEQFF
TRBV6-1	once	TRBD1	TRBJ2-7	TGTGCCAGCAGGGACAGGGGGCGGTACGAGCAGTACTTC	CASRDRGRYEQYF
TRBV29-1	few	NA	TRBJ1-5	TGCAGCGTTGGCAGCAATAGCAATCAGCCCCAGCATTTT	CSVGSNSNQPQHF
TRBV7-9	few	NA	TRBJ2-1	TGTGCCAGCAGCTTAAATGGCGGGACACAACCAGGGAATGAGCAGTTCTTC	CASSLNGGTQPGNEQFF
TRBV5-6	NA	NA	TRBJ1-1	TGTGCCAGCAGCGCTAATGATGGACCGTACACTGAAGCTTTCTTT	CASSANDGPYTEAFF
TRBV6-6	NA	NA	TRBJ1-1	TGTGCCAGCAGTTACTCAGGGGATGAGAACACTGAAGCTTTCTTT	CASSYSGDENTEAFF
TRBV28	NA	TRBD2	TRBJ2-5	TGTGCCAGCAGTTTAAGCGGAGCGGGGGGGCGAGAGACCCAGTACTTC	CASSLSGAGGRETQYF
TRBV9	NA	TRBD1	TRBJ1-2	TGTGCCAGCAGCGTGGCCCTTCAAACGGACAGGGACTATGGCTACACCTTC	CASSVALQTDRDYGYTF
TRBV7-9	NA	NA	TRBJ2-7	TGTGCCAGCAGCGGACCCGGGACTGGATCCTACGAGCAGTACTTC	CASSGPGTGSYEQYF
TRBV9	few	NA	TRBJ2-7	TGTGCCAGCAGCGTAGCTGACTCGCTATTGGGGGAGCAGTACTTC	CASSVADSLLGEQYF
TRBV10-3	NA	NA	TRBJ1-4	TGTGCCATCAGTGAGTCTGGGTTTAATGAAAAACTGTTTTTT	CAISESGFNEKLFF
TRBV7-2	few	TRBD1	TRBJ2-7	TGTGCCAGCAGCTTCGACAGGGGCAGCTACGAGCAGTACTTC	CASSFDRGSYEQYF
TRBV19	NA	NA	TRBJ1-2	TGTGCCAGTAGTCCGACCGGGCGGGGAGTCAACTATGGCTACACCTTC	CASSPTGRGVNYGYTF
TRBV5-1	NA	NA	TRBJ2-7	TGCGCCAGCAGATCCCGGGCCGAGCAGTACTTC	CASRSRAEQYF
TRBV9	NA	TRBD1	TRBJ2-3	TGTGCCAGCAGCTTATACGACAGGGGAAGCACAGATACGCAGTATTTT	CASSLYDRGSTDTQYF
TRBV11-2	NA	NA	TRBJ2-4	TGTGCCAGCAGCGCAGATATAGCCAAAAACATTCAGTACTTC	CASSADIAKNIQYF
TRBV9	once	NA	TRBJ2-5	TGTGCCAGCAGCGTAGGGACACAAGAGACCCAGTACTTC	CASSVGTQETQYF
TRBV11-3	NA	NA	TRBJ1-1	TGTGCCAGTGGGGGCCAAGGGAACACTGAAGCTTTCTTT	CASGGQGNTEAFF
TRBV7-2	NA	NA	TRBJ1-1	TGTGCCAGCAGCTTACTTCGGGGGAACACTGAAGCTTTCTTT	CASSLLRGNTEAFF